The 30 T cell receptor beta chains below all came from one sample that was sequenced in a study of cytomegalovirus exposure and HLA in healthy donors. The PCR contained 60 Vbeta and 13 Jbeta primers. Using immunoSEQ multiplex PCR, the repertoire was profiled, and TCRdb retains in-frame clones only, with some absent. The table lists roughly 100,000 clones, roughly two thirds of them singletons. The specimen sequenced was PBMCs. Every receptor here comes from a man aged 25 to 40 in good health and CMV-seronegative.

The genes are TRBV7-2 and TRBJ2-1; weak D call: TRBD2 (6 bases). CDR3 length equals 15 residues. The germline V gene has CDR1 SGHTA and CDR2 FQGNSA. The V and J ends lost 5 bases and 0 bases respectively, with 11 bases between them. The CDR3: CASSIVAASYNEQFF. The CDR3 nucleotides read TGTGCCAGCAGCATCGTAGCGGCCTCCTACAATGAGCAGTTCTTC.

This clone is classed as medium-sized. J is TRBJ2-1 and V is TRBV7-3; TRBD2 aligns across 7 bases. The trim removed 0 bases at V and 10 bases at J, leaving 12 bases unmatched. Germline assignment: CDR1 SGHTA and CDR2 FQGTGA. This CDR3 is built from 16 residues. DNA of the CDR3: TGTGCCAGCAGCTTAACGGCGGGAGCCCCTTGGGAGGAGCAGTTCTTC. It specifies CASSLTAGAPWEEQFF.

This clone was seen more than once but under ten times. This chain connects TRBV7-3 to TRBJ2-2; D perhaps matches TRBD1 (5 bases). CDR3 length: 14 amino acids. V lost 5 bases and J lost 1, with 8 bases in between. Germline CDR1 SGHTA, CDR2 FQGTGA. The CDR3 reads CASSIDRNTGELFF. As DNA, the CDR3 is TGTGCCAGCAGCATAGACAGGAACACCGGGGAGCTGTTTTTT.

There are a few counts of this clone. The chain uses TRBV7-9 and TRBJ2-7; perhaps TRBD2 as D (6 bases). The CDR3 contains 13 residues. V shed 8 bases and J shed 1 base, with 12 bases lying between them. Germline CDR1 SEHNR, CDR2 FQNEAQ (reference sequence). CDR3 sequence reads: CASRPGASYEQYF. CDR3 bases: TGTGCCAGCCGACCGGGAGCGTCCTACGAGCAGTACTTC.

This clone was observed a single time. The chain is built from TRBV11-3 and TRBJ2-3, with D possibly being TRBD2 (5 bases). Germline loops: CDR1 SGHNT, CDR2 YENEEA. V gave up 3 bases and J gave up 2 bases, with 15 bases separating them. The CDR3 is 16 amino acids. CDR3 nucleotide sequence: TGTGCCAGCAGCTTCGAGAGGGCAAGGATCACAGATACGCAGTATTTT. It codes for CASSFERARITDTQYF.

V usage is TRBV5-1 and J usage is TRBJ2-7, with a weak D call TRBD1 (6 bases). In germline, CDR1 is SGHRS, CDR2 YFSETQ. The V end was cut by 4 bases, the J end by 0 bases, with 11 bases between. The CDR3 contains 14 residues. CDR3 loop: CASSLTGISYEQYF. CDR3 nucleotides: TGCGCCAGCAGCCTCACAGGGATCTCCTACGAGCAGTACTTC.

The chain links TRBV27 to TRBJ2-3, with TRBD1 matching 9 bases. Germline CDR1 is MNHEY and CDR2 is SMNVEV (reference sequence). The length of the CDR3 is 14 residues. V lost 0 bases and J lost 10; bases outside the gene matches: 5. The CDR3 spells CASSLSPGQGSQYF. The DNA for the CDR3 is TGTGCCAGCAGTTTATCGCCTGGACAGGGGTCGCAGTATTTT.

J is TRBJ1-5 and V is TRBV7-2; maybe TRBD1 (6 bases). This CDR3 has 18 amino acids. Germline V lookup: CDR1 SGHTA, CDR2 FQGNSA. V lost 8 bases to trimming and J lost 3 bases, with 26 bases between them. The CDR3 sequence is CASGNPAGGRGANQPQHF. The CDR3, as DNA: TGTGCCAGCGGCAATCCAGCCGGGGGGCGCGGAGCCAATCAGCCCCAGCATTTT.

This clone was seen just once. V usage is TRBV30 and J usage is TRBJ2-3; maybe TRBD2 (7 bases). Germline V CDR1 and CDR2: GTSNPN, SVGIG (reference sequence). V gave up 5 bases and J gave up 6 bases, with 21 bases separating them. The CDR3 runs 15 residues. CDR3 residues: CAWLRGGAGEDTQYF. The CDR3 bases are TGTGCCTGGCTTAGAGGGGGGGCAGGAGAGGATACGCAGTATTTT.

The chain is built from TRBV7-9 and TRBJ1-2; tentative D call: TRBD1 (5 bases). Deletions cut 5 bases from V and 0 bases from J, with 22 bases between. The V gene's germline CDR1 is SEHNR and CDR2 FQNEAQ (reference sequence). The CDR3 spans 18 residues. The CDR3 bases are TGTGCCAGCAGCCCCGGAGGGGACTCCAGGGATGCTAACTATGGCTACACCTTC. It is translated as CASSPGGDSRDANYGYTF.

The chain links TRBV6-6 to TRBJ2-5; tentative D call: TRBD1 (6 bases). The tail of the sequence fits TRBJ2-7 better, so the J call may be wrong. This CDR3 spans 15 amino acids. Germline V lookup: CDR1 MNHNY, CDR2 SVGAGI (reference sequence). In DNA form, the CDR3 reads TGTGCCAGCAGTACTTCCGGGACACCCTCCTACGAGCAGTACTTC. Translating it yields CASSTSGTPSYEQYF.

The rearrangement uses TRBV4-3 and TRBJ1-1, with D tentatively TRBD1 (5 bases). V was cut by 4 bases and J by 5 bases, with 20 bases left in between. Per the germline V gene, CDR1 is LGHNA and CDR2 is YSLEER. The CDR3 sequence is 16 residues long. CDR3 region: CASSRYLQGGETEAFF. In nucleotides, the CDR3 is TGCGCCAGCAGCCGATACCTTCAGGGAGGAGAAACTGAAGCTTTCTTT.

The count of this clone is one. The gene calls are TRBV15 and TRBJ1-6, with 9 bases fitting TRBD1. The CDR3 length is 15 residues. V was clipped by 0 bases and J by 7 bases; unmatched bases: 1. CDR1 and CDR2 from the germline V gene are LNHNV and YYDKDF (reference sequence). CDR3 loop: CATSREDRGNSPLHF. CDR3 coding DNA: TGTGCCACCAGCAGAGAAGACAGGGGGAATTCACCCCTCCACTTT.

The chain carries TRBV11-3 and TRBJ1-2, with TRBD1 identical over 10 bases. This CDR3 has 16 amino acids. The germline gives CDR1 SGHNT, CDR2 YENEEA. Germline trimming cut 1 base from V and 6 bases from J; bases unmatched to any gene: 8. The CDR3 nucleotides are TGTGCCAGCAGCTTAGGTGGTGACAGGGGGCCAGATGGCTACACCTTC. The encoded protein is CASSLGGDRGPDGYTF.

The chain has TRBV21-1 and TRBJ2-1; whether TRBD2, the table's D call, matches the DNA was not checked. TRBV21-1 corresponds to a pseudogene. The CDR3 extends over 18 amino acids. CDR3 DNA: TGTGCCAGCATAGGGACTAGCAGACGACAAAGCTCCTACAATGAGCAGTTCTTC. This gives the protein CASIGTSRRQSSYNEQFF.

The chain links TRBV4-2 to TRBJ2-5; tentative D call: TRBD2 (5 bases). Looked up from germline, CDR1 is LGHNA and CDR2 is YNFKEQ. The CDR3 covers 17 residues. Deletions cut 0 bases from V and 9 bases from J, with 23 bases between. The CDR3 DNA reads TGTGCCAGCAGCCAAGAGGGAGTGTCGGGATTAAGAAGTTCCCAGTACTTC. Protein sequence: CASSQEGVSGLRSSQYF.

With respect to this clone: This sample includes further DNA sequences coding for the same CDR3. The chain carries TRBV9 and TRBJ2-1; unclear D gene. The germline V gene has CDR1 SGDLS and CDR2 YYNGEE. Deletions cut 0 bases from V and 2 bases from J, with 9 bases between. The CDR3 is 15 residues long. CDR3 DNA sequence: TGTGCCAGCAGCGTAGTCGGGTCAACCTACAATGAGCAGTTCTTC. Its protein is CASSVVGSTYNEQFF.

The chain has TRBV27 and TRBJ2-5, with 7 bases lining up with TRBD2. This CDR3 is built from 14 residues. Germline loops: CDR1 MNHEY, CDR2 SMNVEV (reference sequence). The trim removed 2 bases at V and 2 bases at J, leaving 2 bases unmatched. CDR3 DNA: TGTGCCAGCAGTTTAGTGCGGGAGCAAGAGACCCAGTACTTC. Translation gives CASSLVREQETQYF.

The V call is TRBV11-3, the J call TRBJ2-2, with D possibly being TRBD1 (6 bases). Trimming shortened V by 3 bases and J by 0 bases, and 8 bases separated the two germline ends. The CDR3 sequence is 15 residues long. Looked up from germline, CDR1 is SGHNT and CDR2 is YENEEA. CDR3 sequence: CASSFGQSNTGELFF. In DNA form, the CDR3 reads TGTGCCAGCAGCTTCGGACAGTCGAACACCGGGGAGCTGTTTTTT.

Points on this clone: One end of the junction is discordant with germline, which a read error may explain. The chain combines TRBV7-9 with TRBJ2-1; no reliable D call. The CDR3 consists of 12 residues. Germline assignment: CDR1 SEHNR and CDR2 FQNEAQ (reference sequence). DNA of the CDR3: TGTTCCAGCAGTCTCGGTTACAATGAGCAGTTCTTC. It encodes CSSSLGYNEQFF.

The V gene is TRBV6-1, the J gene TRBJ2-6; 7 nucleotides agree with TRBD1. The germline gives CDR1 MNHNS, CDR2 SASEGT. Losses at the gene ends were 4 bases for V and 2 bases for J; bases not matched to a gene: 2. The CDR3 has 15 amino acids. The CDR3 region has the DNA TGTGCCAGCAGTGTCGACAGGGCTGGGGCCAACGTCCTGACTTTC. Its translation: CASSVDRAGANVLTF.

This sequence joins TRBV28 and TRBJ2-3; 10 bases fit TRBD2. Germline lookup yields CDR1 MDHEN and CDR2 SYDVKM. The trim removed 4 bases at V and 2 bases at J, leaving 9 bases unmatched. The CDR3 is made up of 17 amino acids. The CDR3 DNA reads as TGTGCCAGCAGTTCAAGGGCTAGCGGGAGTTACACAGATACGCAGTATTTT. Translating it yields CASSSRASGSYTDTQYF.

The rearrangement links TRBV28 to TRBJ2-7, with 8 bases fitting TRBD1. Germline CDR1 MDHEN, CDR2 SYDVKM. CDR3 size: 12 residues. Germline trimming cut 10 bases from V and 4 bases from J; bases unmatched to any gene: 6. Written as DNA, the CDR3 is TGTGCCACCCGGCAGGGGGCTTACGAGCAGTACTTC. This codes for CATRQGAYEQYF.

J is TRBJ2-1 and V is TRBV7-2, with 7 bases matching TRBD2. This CDR3 has 15 amino acids. V gave up 6 bases and J gave up 3 bases; unmatched junction bases: 8. The germline V gene encodes CDR1 SGHTA and CDR2 FQGNSA. The CDR3 protein is CASRIGGLVYNEQFF. DNA for the CDR3: TGTGCCAGCAGAATCGGCGGACTAGTCTACAATGAGCAGTTCTTC.

The gene calls are TRBV2 and TRBJ1-5; 10 bases are a match to TRBD1. Germline trimming cut 9 bases from V and 6 bases from J; bases unmatched to any gene: 5. Looked up from germline, CDR1 is SNHLY and CDR2 is FYNNEI. This CDR3 region has 13 residues. The CDR3 nucleotides are TGTGCCAGTTCGGACAGGGGGGTTCAGCCCCAGCATTTT. This codes for CASSDRGVQPQHF.

The chain recombines TRBV2 with TRBJ1-6; TRBD1 aligns across 9 bases. Germline V gene lookup returns CDR1 SNHLY and CDR2 FYNNEI. The CDR3 runs 16 residues. The J segment lost 11 bases and the V segment lost 3 bases, leaving 11 bases of the junction unmatched. The CDR3 DNA is TGTGCCAGCAGTGATAAACCGGGACAGGGTGACCCACCCCTCCACTTT. It yields the protein CASSDKPGQGDPPLHF.

This clone has only one observation. The CDR3 DNA reads as TGTGCCAGCAGTGTTAACGGGTACGAGCAGTACTTC. Translation: CASSVNGYEQYF. The rearrangement links TRBV2 to TRBJ2-7; D is uncertain. CDR1 and CDR2 from the germline V gene are SNHLY and FYNNEI. The CDR3 length is 12 residues. The ends were cut back, 4 bases at V and 4 bases at J, with 8 bases in the middle.

The chain links TRBV7-2 to TRBJ2-1, with 11 bases identical to TRBD2. CDR3 length: 15 residues. V trimming: 1 base; J trimming: 9 bases; junction bases outside the gene matches: 5. Germline V gives CDR1 SGHTA, CDR2 FQGNSA. The CDR3 region is CASSLVTSGSGEQFF. For the CDR3, the DNA is TGTGCCAGCAGCTTAGTCACTAGCGGGAGTGGTGAGCAGTTCTTC.

This chain uses TRBV28 with TRBJ2-7, with D possibly matching TRBD2 (7 bases). V lost 2 bases and J lost 3, with 14 bases in between. Germline V CDR1 and CDR2: MDHEN, SYDVKM. CDR3 length: 15 amino acids. The CDR3 reads CASSLRGGEFYEQYF. The CDR3 DNA follows: TGTGCCAGCAGTTTAAGGGGGGGCGAGTTCTACGAGCAGTACTTC. The full variable domain, rest sourced from reference TRBV28 and TRBJ2-7, is DVKVTQSSRYLVKRTGEKVFLECVQDMDHENMFWYRQDPGLGLRLIYFSYDVKMKEKGDIPEGYSVSREKKERFSLILESASTNQTSMYLCASSLRGGEFYEQYFGPGTRLTVT.

This clone was seen a single time. This chain uses TRBV6-4 with TRBJ2-6; weak D call: TRBD2 (6 bases). Germline V gene lookup returns CDR1 MRHNA and CDR2 SNTAGT. V dropped 2 bases and J dropped 0 bases, with 8 bases sitting between them. This CDR3 is 16 amino acids long. CDR3 nucleotide sequence: TGTGCCAGCAGTGACCCGACTAGCTCTGGGGCCAACGTCCTGACTTTC. Translated: CASSDPTSSGANVLTF.